The next 8 T cell receptor beta chains were all read from a single sample in a study of blood T cell repertoires in COVID-19. Method: immunoSEQ multiplex PCR; TCRdb's copy keeps in-frame clones and lacks some. The sample includes around 300,000 clones, 85% to 90% seen only once; the top ten take roughly 1%. Sequencing was done on a sample of peripheral blood. The receptors shown here come from a woman in her thirties or forties with COVID-19, enrolled during active disease.

The V and J genes are TRBV2 and TRBJ1-2; 7 nucleotides align to TRBD1. The CDR3 covers 12 residues. From germline, CDR1 is SNHLY and CDR2 FYNNEI. Unmatched junction bases numbered 3, after V lost 6 bases and J lost 5 bases. This chain's CDR3 is CASRRQGYGYTF. The CDR3 DNA follows: TGTGCCAGCAGAAGACAGGGATATGGCTACACCTTC.

The chain combines TRBV5-1 with TRBJ1-2, with D hard to call. CDR3 length: 15 residues. Germline V gene data show CDR1 as SGHRS and CDR2 as YFSETQ. With 4 bases removed from V and 4 bases from J, the gap between germline ends came to 17 bases. The DNA of the CDR3 is TGCGCCAGCAGCCCGAGCGAGCGCTTGGGCTATGGCTACACCTTC. It translates to CASSPSERLGYGYTF.

V usage is TRBV3-1 (or the pseudogene TRBV3-2) and J usage is TRBJ2-3; D remains unclear. The germline gives CDR1 LGHDT, CDR2 YNNKEL (reference sequence). Trimming took off 2 bases at V and 3 bases at J, with 12 bases between the two ends. CDR3 length: 15 amino acids. The CDR3 DNA reads TGTGCCAGCAGCCAAAGAAGGCAGGCAACAGATACGCAGTATTTT. It codes for CASSQRRQATDTQYF.

V usage is TRBV28 and J usage is TRBJ2-2; possibly TRBD1 for D (6 bases). Trimming took off 3 bases at V and 8 bases at J, with 13 bases between the two ends. Germline lookup yields CDR1 MDHEN and CDR2 SYDVKM. The CDR3 has 14 residues. CDR3 coding DNA: TGTGCCAGCAGTTTCCTGGGGGCCTCAGGGGAGCTGTTTTTT. It codes for CASSFLGASGELFF. Full variable domain (missing parts from reference TRBV28 and TRBJ2-2): DVKVTQSSRYLVKRTGEKVFLECVQDMDHENMFWYRQDPGLGLRLIYFSYDVKMKEKGDIPEGYSVSREKKERFSLILESASTNQTSMYLCASSFLGASGELFFGEGSRLTVL.

The chain uses TRBV19 and TRBJ1-1; D gene ambiguous. The CDR3 is 14 amino acids. The V gene lost 2 bases and the J gene lost 3 bases, with 10 bases spanning the gap. Germline CDR1 is LNHDA and CDR2 is SQIVND (reference sequence). The CDR3 bases are TGTGCCAGTAGTATAACCGGGGAGGACACTGAAGCTTTCTTT. This translates into CASSITGEDTEAFF.

The chain has TRBV5-1 and TRBJ2-2; D remains ambiguous. Trimming took 4 bases from V and 6 from J, leaving 10 bases between them. CDR1 and CDR2 from the germline V gene are SGHRS and YFSETQ. The length of the CDR3 is 13 residues. The CDR3 spells CASSTAASGELFF. For the CDR3, the DNA is TGCGCCAGCAGCACAGCAGCCTCCGGGGAGCTGTTTTTT.

In this sample, this clone turned up a few times. The chain combines TRBV27 with TRBJ1-2; TRBD1 aligns across 10 bases. Germline V gene sequence: CDR1 MNHEY, CDR2 SMNVEV (reference sequence). The CDR3 extends over 14 amino acids. The V gene end was trimmed by 5 bases and the J gene end by 5 bases; junction bases not matched to a gene: 5. CDR3 nucleotide sequence: TGTGCCAGCAGTGTCCGGGACAGGGGATATGGCTACACCTTC. Amino acids: CASSVRDRGYGYTF.

The chain uses TRBV5-1 and TRBJ1-1, with D possibly matching TRBD1 (6 bases). Germline CDR1 SGHRS, CDR2 YFSETQ. The germline V and J ends were trimmed by 5 bases and 1 base, with 12 bases remaining between them. This CDR3 has 14 amino acids. The CDR3 here is CASSPGTSNTEAFF. CDR3 DNA sequence: TGCGCCAGCAGTCCCGGGACATCGAACACTGAAGCTTTCTTT.